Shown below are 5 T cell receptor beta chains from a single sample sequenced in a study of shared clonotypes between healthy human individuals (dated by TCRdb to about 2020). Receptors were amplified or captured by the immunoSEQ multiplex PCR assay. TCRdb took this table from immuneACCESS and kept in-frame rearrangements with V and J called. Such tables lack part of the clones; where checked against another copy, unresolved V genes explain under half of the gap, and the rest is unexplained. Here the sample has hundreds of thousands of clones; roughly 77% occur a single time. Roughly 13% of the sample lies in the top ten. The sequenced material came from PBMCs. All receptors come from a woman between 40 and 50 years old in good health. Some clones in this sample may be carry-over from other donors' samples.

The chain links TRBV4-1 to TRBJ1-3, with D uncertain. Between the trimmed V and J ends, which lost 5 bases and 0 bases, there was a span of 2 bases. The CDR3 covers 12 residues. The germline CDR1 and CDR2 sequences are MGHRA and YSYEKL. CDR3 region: CASSASGNTIYF. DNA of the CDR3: TGCGCCAGCAGCGCCTCTGGAAACACCATATATTTT.

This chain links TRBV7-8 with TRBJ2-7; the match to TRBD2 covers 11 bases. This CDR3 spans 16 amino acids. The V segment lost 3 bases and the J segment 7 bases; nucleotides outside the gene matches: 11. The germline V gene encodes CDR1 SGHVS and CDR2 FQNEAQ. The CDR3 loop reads CASSLFKLAGGREQYF. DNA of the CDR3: TGTGCCAGCAGCTTGTTCAAATTAGCGGGAGGGCGGGAGCAGTACTTC.

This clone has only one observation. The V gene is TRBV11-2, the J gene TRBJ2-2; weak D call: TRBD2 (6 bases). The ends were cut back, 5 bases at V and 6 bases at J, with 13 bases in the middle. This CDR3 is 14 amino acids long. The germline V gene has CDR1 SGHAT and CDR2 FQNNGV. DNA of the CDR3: TGTGCCAGCAGCCCCTTGGGGAGGCCCGGGGAGCTGTTTTTT. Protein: CASSPLGRPGELFF.

In DNA form, the CDR3 reads TGTGCCAGCAGCTTAGGCGTCACCCGCGATCAGTACTTC. It is translated as CASSLGVTRDQYF. The chain joins TRBV11-2 to TRBJ2-7; D call uncertain. There are 13 residues in the CDR3. V lost 1 base to trimming and J lost 10 bases, with 14 bases between them. CDR1 SGHAT and CDR2 FQNNGV come from the germline V gene.

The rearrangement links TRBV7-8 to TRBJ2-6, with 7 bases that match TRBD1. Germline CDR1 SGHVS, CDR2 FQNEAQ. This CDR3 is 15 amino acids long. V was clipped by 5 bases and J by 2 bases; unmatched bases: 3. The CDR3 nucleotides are TGTGCCAGCAGCCTCGGACAGGCTGGGGCCAACGTCCTGACTTTC. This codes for CASSLGQAGANVLTF.